This T cell receptor beta chain is from a study of CD8 T cells in Susac syndrome. With 2 bases removed from V and 2 bases from J, the gap between germline ends came to 6 bases. This CDR3 spans 12 amino acids. Germline V gene sequence: CDR1 GTSNPN, CDR2 SVGIG (reference sequence). Random hexamers primed reverse transcription of about 0.5 to 1 ug RNA. One entry per CDR3 protein results from TCRdb running MiXCR on the immunoSEQ multiplex PCR reads. The sample shows approximately 190,000 distinct CDR3 sequences, more than 85% of them seen only once. Sample: CD4+ T cells from PBMCs. The chain links TRBV30 to TRBJ1-2; D may be TRBD1 (5 bases). This receptor was taken from a human donor with Susac syndrome. The CDR3 nucleotides are TGTGCCTGGAGTCGGGGGAACTATGGCTACACCTTC. As protein: CAWSRGNYGYTF. Full variable domain (outside the CDR3, taken from reference TRBV30 and TRBJ1-2): SQTIHQWPATLVQPVGSPLSLECTVEGTSNPNLYWYRQAAGRGLQLLFYSVGIGQISSEVPQNLSASRPQDRQFILSSKKLLLSDSGFYLCAWSRGNYGYTFGSGTRLTVV.